The 9 T cell receptor beta chains below all came from one sample that was sequenced in a study of blood T cell repertoires in COVID-19 (dated by TCRdb to between 2020 and 2021). Library construction relied on the immunoSEQ multiplex PCR assay. What TCRdb holds here is the immuneACCESS table cut down to in-frame rearrangements. Part of the clones is not present; checked against another copy, under half of the missing clones reflect an unresolved V gene, and the others are unexplained. In this sample the table shows tens of thousands of clones, about 89% of which occur a single time. The ten largest make up 2% to 2.5% of the sample. Sequencing input: peripheral blood. These TCRs come from a woman of 80 years or more with COVID-19, enrolled during active disease.

This rearrangement joins TRBV11-1 to TRBJ2-5; a weak D match, TRBD1 (8 bases). With 5 bases removed from V and 6 bases from J, the gap between germline ends came to 16 bases. Germline-derived CDR1 and CDR2 are SGHAT and FQDESV (reference sequence). This CDR3 has 14 amino acids. CDR3 DNA sequence: TGTGCCAGCAGCCTCGACAGGGGAGGGAAGACCCAGTACTTC. Its translation is CASSLDRGGKTQYF.

The chain uses TRBV7-9 and TRBJ1-1; 9 nucleotides agree with TRBD1. Trimming at V came to 5 bases and at J to 5 bases, leaving 15 bases not matched to a gene. CDR1 is SEHNR and CDR2 is FQNEAQ in the germline V gene (reference sequence). The CDR3 length is 17 residues. The chain's CDR3 is CASSRRQGGAMGTEAFF. The CDR3 DNA reads as TGTGCCAGCAGCCGTAGACAGGGGGGCGCAATGGGGACTGAAGCTTTCTTT.

V and J are TRBV2 and TRBJ1-4, with D perhaps TRBD1 (5 bases). Germline V gene sequence: CDR1 SNHLY, CDR2 FYNNEI. The ends were cut back, 6 bases at V and 7 bases at J, with 15 bases in the middle. CDR3 size: 14 residues. The CDR3 region has the DNA TGTGCCAGCAGGCTATCGGGGGGTGGTGAAAAACTGTTTTTT. This translates into CASRLSGGGEKLFF.

The chain is built from TRBV20-1 and TRBJ1-2; 11 bases align to TRBD1. Trimming at V came to 3 bases and at J to 8 bases, leaving 23 bases not matched to a gene. The CDR3 covers 19 residues. CDR1 DFQATT and CDR2 SNEGSKA come from the germline V gene (reference sequence). CDR3 sequence reads: CSASTRWTPGQGVRGGYTF. The CDR3 DNA reads as TGCAGTGCTAGTACAAGGTGGACCCCGGGACAGGGGGTCCGGGGAGGCTACACCTTC.

The chain is built from TRBV18 and TRBJ2-3; 8 nucleotides align to TRBD1. The ends lost 3 bases at V and 4 bases at J; junction bases unmatched: 6. CDR3 size: 15 residues. In germline, CDR1 is KGHSH, CDR2 LQKENI. The CDR3 bases are TGTGCCAGCTCACCTGGGACAGGCTCGGCAGATACGCAGTATTTT. This encodes CASSPGTGSADTQYF.

The chain couples TRBV27 to TRBJ2-1; D uncertain. CDR3 length: 18 amino acids. V was pared by 7 bases and J by 0 bases, with 22 bases between. Germline V gene lookup returns CDR1 MNHEY and CDR2 SMNVEV (reference sequence). The CDR3 sequence: CASTLLWAQARSYNEQFF. The CDR3, as DNA: TGTGCCAGCACTCTTCTTTGGGCGCAGGCCCGCTCCTACAATGAGCAGTTCTTC.

The V and J genes are TRBV12-3 or TRBV12-4 and TRBJ1-5, with D uncertain. V was shortened by 6 bases and J by 2 bases, with 8 bases between the two germline ends. CDR3 length: 13 amino acids. The CDR3 DNA is TGTGCCAGCAGCAATCAGGGCAATCAGCCCCAGCATTTT. Protein sequence: CASSNQGNQPQHF.

V gene TRBV30 combines with J gene TRBJ2-2; perhaps TRBD2 as D (6 bases). The germline V gene has CDR1 GTSNPN and CDR2 SVGIG (reference sequence). The CDR3 runs 14 residues. The germline V and J ends were trimmed by 4 bases and 6 bases, with 15 bases remaining between them. CDR3 nucleotides: TGTGCCTGGAACCACGGGGGACCCGCCGGGGAGCTGTTTTTT. Protein sequence: CAWNHGGPAGELFF. The complete variable domain, with remaining parts taken from reference TRBV30 and TRBJ2-2, reads SQTIHQWPATLVQPVGSPLSLECTVEGTSNPNLYWYRQAAGRGLQLLFYSVGIGQISSEVPQNLSASRPQDRQFILSSKKLLLSDSGFYLCAWNHGGPAGELFFGEGSRLTVL.

This sequence joins TRBV7-2 and TRBJ1-5; D is perhaps TRBD1 (5 bases). Per the germline V gene, CDR1 is SGHTA and CDR2 is FQGNSA. The CDR3 is 13 amino acids. Trimming shortened V by 5 bases and J by 5 bases, and 10 bases separated the two germline ends. The CDR3, as DNA: TGTGCCAGCAGCATAACAGGATATCAGCCCCAGCATTTT. Translating it yields CASSITGYQPQHF. Drawing the rest from reference TRBV7-2 and TRBJ1-5, the complete variable domain is GAGVSQSPSNKVTEKGKDVELRCDPISGHTALYWYRQSLGQGLEFLIYFQGNSAPDKSGLPSDRFSAERTGGSVSTLTIQRTQQEDSAVYLCASSITGYQPQHFGDGTRLSIL.